Included here is one TCR beta chain sequence, with context. Its antigen is as yet unknown. This sample is drawn from a study of graft-versus-host responses after intestinal transplantation. Overall study: Recipients got multivisceral, liver-intestinal, or isolated intestinal transplants. Uniformly, recipients were administered anti-thymocyte globulin induction with subsequent tacrolimus and steroids for about 3 years. Study-wide points: GvH clones surfaced in recipient marrow, some emerging earlier in ileum or blood.

Germline V gene data show CDR1 as SEHNR and CDR2 as FQNEAQ (reference sequence). The CDR3 is 11 residues long. Trimming stripped 0 bases from V and 7 bases from J, with 3 bases between. Assay used: immunoSEQ multiplex PCR; TCRdb lists only in-frame clones, some missing. The sample yields about 97,000 clones, 80% to 95% seen once. J is TRBJ1-2 and V is TRBV7-9; no firm D call. The receptor was isolated from a human patient who received an intestinal transplant, so some T cells may come from the graft donor. This sample comprised PBMCs, obtained roughly 68 weeks after intestinal transplant. In DNA form, the CDR3 reads TGTGCCAGCAGCTTAGCCGGTGGCTACACCTTC. Protein: CASSLAGGYTF.